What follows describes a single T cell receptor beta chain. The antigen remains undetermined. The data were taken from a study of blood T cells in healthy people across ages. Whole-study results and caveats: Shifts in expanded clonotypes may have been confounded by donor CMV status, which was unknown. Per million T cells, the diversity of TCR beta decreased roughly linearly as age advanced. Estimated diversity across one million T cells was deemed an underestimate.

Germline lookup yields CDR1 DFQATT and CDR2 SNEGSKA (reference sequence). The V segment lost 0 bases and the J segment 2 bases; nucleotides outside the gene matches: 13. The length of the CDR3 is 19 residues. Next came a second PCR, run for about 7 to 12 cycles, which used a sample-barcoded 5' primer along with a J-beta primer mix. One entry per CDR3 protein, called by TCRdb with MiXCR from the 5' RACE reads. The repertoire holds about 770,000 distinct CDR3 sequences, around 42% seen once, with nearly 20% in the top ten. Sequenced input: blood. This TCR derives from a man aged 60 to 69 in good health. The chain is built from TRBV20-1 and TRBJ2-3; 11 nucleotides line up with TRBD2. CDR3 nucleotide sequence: TGCAGTGCTAGAGACGCTCTAGCGGGGGGACCAACCCACACAGATACGCAGTATTTT. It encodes CSARDALAGGPTHTDTQYF.